The TCR beta chain described here comes from a study of blood T cells in healthy people across ages. Whole-study context: When template switching was applied, about one barcoded beta molecule was captured per two T cells.

Sample-barcoded 5' priming and a J-beta primer mix drove a second PCR of 7 to 11 cycles. Every single cDNA molecule received a tag from a template-switch adaptor with 12 random nucleotides. Each CDR3 protein gets one entry after TCRdb re-called the 5' RACE reads with MiXCR. The sample has more than 500,000 distinct CDR3 sequences; 25% to 30% are singletons. Study-level points and caveats: Higher diversity, along with more naive CD4+ cells, distinguished long-lived donors from aged donors. Age showed a roughly linear inverse relationship with TCR beta diversity per million T cells.

CDR1 and CDR2 (germline): MNHNS, SASEGT. CDR3 length equals 16 residues. Trimming took 4 bases from V and 2 from J; bases not matched to a gene: 7. Turning to this clonotype: The antigen remains undetermined.

The sequence came from a woman in her 70s in good health. V is TRBV6-1 and J is TRBJ2-2; 7 bases are a match to TRBD1. What was sequenced was blood. The CDR3 spells CASSVQGRPNTGELFF. The CDR3 DNA reads as TGTGCCAGCAGTGTACAGGGGCGACCCAACACCGGGGAGCTGTTTTTT.